This T cell receptor beta chain emerged from a study of technical replicates of blood from a few donors. The germline gives CDR1 SGHAT, CDR2 FQNNGV. V lost 0 bases to trimming and J lost 2 bases, with 10 bases between them. The CDR3 length is 15 residues. Produced via immunoSEQ multiplex PCR; TCRdb's table is partial and in-frame only. The sample has 85,000 to 90,000 clones, 85% to 95% seen once. Source material: T cells isolated from PBMCs. The clonotype comes from a human donor in good health. The V call is TRBV11-2, the J call TRBJ1-1; D ambiguous. Here the CDR3 reads CASSLEVGLNTEAFF. DNA for the CDR3: TGTGCCAGCAGCTTAGAGGTAGGACTCAACACTGAAGCTTTCTTT. The whole variable domain, remainder taken from reference TRBV11-2 and TRBJ1-1, is EAGVAQSPRYKIIEKRQSVAFWCNPISGHATLYWYQQILGQGPKLLIQFQNNGVVDDSQLPKDRFSAERLKGVDSTLKIQPAKLEDSAVYLCASSLEVGLNTEAFFGQGTRLTVV.